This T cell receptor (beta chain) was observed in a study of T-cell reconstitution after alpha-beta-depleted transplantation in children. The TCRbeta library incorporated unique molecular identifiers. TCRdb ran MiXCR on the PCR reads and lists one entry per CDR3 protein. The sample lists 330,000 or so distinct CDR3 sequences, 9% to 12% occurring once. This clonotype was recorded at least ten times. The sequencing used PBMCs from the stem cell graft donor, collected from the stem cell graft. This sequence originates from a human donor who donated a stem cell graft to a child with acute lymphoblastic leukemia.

CDR3 bases: TGCAGTGCTGGTGAAAGCGGAACTAACTACGAGCAGTACTTC. This translates into CSAGESGTNYEQYF. The chain uses TRBV20-1 and TRBJ2-7, with TRBD2 as a possible D gene (5 bases). The V and J ends lost 5 bases and 3 bases respectively, with 17 bases between them. CDR1 is DFQATT and CDR2 is SNEGSKA in the germline V gene (reference sequence). The CDR3 spans 14 residues.